A single sample gave rise to the 12 T cell receptor beta chains below, sequenced in a study of cytomegalovirus exposure and HLA in healthy donors. Researchers ran the PCR with 60 Vbeta and 13 Jbeta primers. Data came from immunoSEQ multiplex PCR; TCRdb stores just in-frame clones and leaves some out. Of nearly 110,000 clones listed, around three quarters are singletons. The source material was PBMCs. The origin of the receptors is a boy aged 5-17 years in good health and CMV-seronegative.

V gene TRBV19 combines with J gene TRBJ1-4; D is ambiguous. V lost 5 bases to trimming and J lost 0 bases, with 10 bases between them. In germline, CDR1 is LNHDA, CDR2 SQIVND (reference sequence). This CDR3 is 15 amino acids long. CDR3 DNA sequence: TGTGCCAGTAGTTCCTACGGTGCAACTAATGAAAAACTGTTTTTT. Translated: CASSSYGATNEKLFF.

The V call is TRBV5-1, the J call TRBJ1-1; D unclear. Germline-derived CDR1 and CDR2 are SGHRS and YFSETQ. This CDR3 region has 15 residues. Trimming shortened V by 5 bases and J by 5 bases, and 19 bases separated the two germline ends. The CDR3 DNA sequence: TGCGCCAGCAGAATAGAGTCAACTCCGAAGACTGAAGCTTTCTTT. Protein product: CASRIESTPKTEAFF.

The chain links TRBV2 to TRBJ2-1; 12 bases map to TRBD2. V shed 5 bases and J 0 bases; nucleotides not matched to a gene: 8. Germline V CDR1 and CDR2: SNHLY, FYNNEI. This CDR3 has 18 amino acids. The CDR3 region is CASSSTSGRETSYNEQFF. Here the CDR3 DNA reads TGTGCCAGCAGTTCGACTAGCGGGAGAGAAACCTCCTACAATGAGCAGTTCTTC.

The chain is built from TRBV11-1 and TRBJ2-7, with 7 bases aligning to TRBD1. The V gene end was trimmed by 5 bases and the J gene end by 3 bases; junction bases not matched to a gene: 4. The CDR3 is 13 residues long. In germline, CDR1 is SGHAT, CDR2 FQDESV (reference sequence). The CDR3 region is CASSTDRSYEQYF. Written as DNA, the CDR3 is TGTGCCAGCAGCACGGACAGGAGCTACGAGCAGTACTTC.

V usage is TRBV10-2 and J usage is TRBJ1-1; D is possibly TRBD1 (5 bases). V lost 0 bases, J lost 8 bases, and 13 bases lay in between. The CDR3 loop spans 14 amino acids. CDR1 and CDR2 from the germline V gene are WSHSY and SAAADI. DNA for the CDR3: TGCGCCAGCAGTGAGTCGAAGCTGGGGGGAGAAGCTTTCTTT. This encodes CASSESKLGGEAFF.

There are a few counts of this clone. The rearrangement uses TRBV6-5 and TRBJ1-1; 7 bases agree with TRBD1. The ends lost 7 bases at V and 3 bases at J; junction bases unmatched: 5. CDR3 length: 13 residues. Germline CDR1 and CDR2: MNHEY and SVGAGI. The CDR3 DNA reads TGTGCCAGCATAAACAGGGGCTACACTGAAGCTTTCTTT. Translation: CASINRGYTEAFF.

The J gene is TRBJ1-4, the V gene TRBV7-2, with 9 nucleotides matching TRBD1. Unmatched junction bases numbered 5, after V lost 4 bases and J lost 5 bases. The length of the CDR3 is 15 residues. Germline lookup yields CDR1 SGHTA and CDR2 FQGNSA. The CDR3 loop reads CASSSPGTGNEKLFF. The CDR3 DNA is TGTGCCAGCAGCTCGCCCGGGACAGGGAATGAAAAACTGTTTTTT.

The gene calls are TRBV27 and TRBJ2-7, with TRBD2 matching 7 bases. Germline CDR1 reads MNHEY; CDR2 reads SMNVEV (reference sequence). The length of the CDR3 is 15 residues. The V segment lost 0 bases and the J segment 4 bases; nucleotides outside the gene matches: 6. DNA for the CDR3: TGTGCCAGCAGTTTATCGCCGGGGGGACCGTACGAGCAGTACTTC. Protein product: CASSLSPGGPYEQYF.

The rearrangement links TRBV13 to TRBJ2-7; possibly TRBD2 for D (6 bases). This CDR3 has 17 residues. V lost 3 bases and J lost 1, with 19 bases in between. Germline V lookup: CDR1 PRHDT, CDR2 FYEKMQ (reference sequence). The CDR3 is CASSFTGRDSPSYEQYF. The CDR3 DNA reads as TGTGCCAGCAGCTTTACCGGACGGGACTCCCCTTCCTACGAGCAGTACTTC.

V gene TRBV27 combines with J gene TRBJ1-1; D not resolved. Looked up from germline, CDR1 is MNHEY and CDR2 is SMNVEV (reference sequence). The CDR3 extends over 15 amino acids. The V and J ends lost 0 bases and 4 bases respectively, with 12 bases between them. This chain's CDR3 is CASSLSTEGITEAFF. CDR3 sequence (DNA): TGTGCCAGCAGTTTATCCACAGAGGGAATCACTGAAGCTTTCTTT.

This clone was observed a few times. The chain is built from TRBV28 and TRBJ1-1, with D uncertain. The germline V and J ends were trimmed by 6 bases and 8 bases, with 10 bases remaining between them. The CDR3 is made up of 11 amino acids. Germline CDR1 and CDR2: MDHEN and SYDVKM. DNA for the CDR3: TGTGCCAGCAGATCGAGGAGGGAAGCTTTCTTT. It encodes CASRSRREAFF.

J is TRBJ2-6 and V is TRBV4-1; D remains ambiguous. The CDR3 has 16 amino acids. The germline CDR1 and CDR2 sequences are MGHRA and YSYEKL. Trimming removed 2 bases at V and 3 bases at J, with 11 bases between. The CDR3 DNA reads TGCGCCAGCAGCCAACCCCTTACGGGTGGGGCCAACGTCCTGACTTTC. It yields the protein CASSQPLTGGANVLTF.